These T cell receptor beta chains were read from a single sample in a study of blood T cell repertoires in COVID-19. Some clones are missing from TCRdb's copy, which holds only in-frame ones; the method was immunoSEQ multiplex PCR. Among around 67,000 clones listed, about three quarters were seen once. Source material: peripheral blood. The source of these receptors is a woman in her 70s with acute or convalescent COVID-19. Both conserved end residues are part of each CDR3. Each record gives: D gene, J gene, V gene, clone size, CDR3 DNA, CDR3 protein. A D gene is named only where the DNA matches it firmly. For some rows the clone size is stated as once, few or many, or as a class when expanded; others skip it.

TRBD1,TRBJ1-2,TRBV2,few,TGTGCCAGCAGTCCCCGGGACAGGGGCTATGGCTACACCTTC,CASSPRDRGYGYTF
NA,TRBJ2-1,TRBV20-1,NA,TGCAGTGCTACAGGGGATGAGCAGTTCTTC,CSATGDEQFF
TRBD2,TRBJ2-2,TRBV9,NA,TGTGCCAGCAGCCCCCGGGAGGCTAACACCGGGGAGCTGTTTTTT,CASSPREANTGELFF
NA,TRBJ2-7,TRBV27,NA,TGTGCCAGCAGTTCTCGATTTCGGGAGCAGTACTTC,CASSSRFREQYF
NA,TRBJ1-6,TRBV6-5,NA,TGTGCCACCGCCCGGACATTCAATTCACCCCTCCACTTT,CATARTFNSPLHF
NA,TRBJ2-2,TRBV7-2,NA,TGTGCCAGCAGCTTAGTACAAAACACCGGGGAGCTGTTTTTT,CASSLVQNTGELFF
TRBD1,TRBJ1-2,TRBV4-3,NA,TGCGCCAGCAGCCAGGGGGCACAGGGGGCTAACTATGGCTACACCTTC,CASSQGAQGANYGYTF
NA,TRBJ1-5,TRBV6-1,NA,TGTGCCAGCAGTGAAGTAATATGGCAGGCGGGCTGGGGCAATCAGCCCCAGCATTTT,CASSEVIWQAGWGNQPQHF
TRBD1,TRBJ2-7,TRBV10-3,NA,TGTGCCATCAGCAGACAGGGGTCCTACGAGCAGTACTTC,CAISRQGSYEQYF
TRBD1,TRBJ1-2,TRBV7-2,NA,TGTGCCAGCGAAGACAGGGGCGGACGGCGTTATGGCTACACCTTC,CASEDRGGRRYGYTF
TRBD2,TRBJ2-1,TRBV18,NA,TGTGCCAGCTCACCGAAGGCCCCCGGCGGGAGCTCCTACAATGAGCAGTTCTTC,CASSPKAPGGSSYNEQFF
NA,TRBJ2-7,TRBV5-1,once,TGCGCCAGCAGCTACAACAGGGCCGAGCAGTACTTC,CASSYNRAEQYF
NA,TRBJ2-1,TRBV29-1,NA,TGCAGCGCCAGCCCCTCCCAGGGGGAGCAGTTCTTC,CSASPSQGEQFF
TRBD1,TRBJ1-5,TRBV19,NA,TGTGCCAGTAGTCTCGCCCGGGACAGGGGCAATCAGCCCCAGCATTTT,CASSLARDRGNQPQHF
NA,TRBJ2-7,TRBV11-2,NA,TGTGCCAGCAGCTTAGTGTCAAGTCCAACTAGAGAGCAGTACTTC,CASSLVSSPTREQYF